This T cell receptor (beta chain) was recovered during a study of T cells after yellow fever vaccination. Study at large: Low-cell-number fractions underwent preparation using SMART-Seq v4 Ultra Low Input.

The study's findings and limits: Few clonotypes appeared in both CD4 and CD8 compartments. Compared with primary, the secondary response was weaker and peaked at day 5, not 15. Post-booster reappearance was seen for most primary-vaccination clones (roughly 96% CD4, 75% to 90% CD8).

TCRdb re-called the 5' RACE reads through MiXCR, storing one row per CDR3 protein. This table holds 340,000 or so distinct CDR3 sequences, approximately 12% found once. Germline assignment: CDR1 SGHRS and CDR2 YFSETQ. This CDR3 contains 14 residues. Trimming removed 0 bases at V and 2 bases at J, with 9 bases between. This clonotype was counted only a few times. What it binds is unknown. Here the sequenced sample was CD4+ T cells sorted from PBMCs, taken 15 days after the yellow fever booster vaccination. This clonotype originated in a man between 18 and 35 years old who received the YFV17D yellow fever vaccine. The chain is built from TRBV5-1 and TRBJ2-7; no firm D call. The CDR3, as DNA: TGCGCCAGCAGCTTGGGGCTGGATCCCTACGAGCAGTACTTC. Translated: CASSLGLDPYEQYF.